These 8 T cell receptor beta chains came from one sample sequenced in a study of blood T cell repertoires in COVID-19. Clones were sequenced by immunoSEQ multiplex PCR, and TCRdb holds only the in-frame ones, with some missing. The sample includes some 200,000 clones, 84% of them seen just once. Sequenced: peripheral blood. All receptors derive from a woman at least 80 years old with COVID-19, enrolled during active disease.

This clone was observed a handful of times. This chain's CDR3 is CASSQTGHPRVEQFF. The CDR3 bases are TGTGCCAGCAGCCAAACGGGACACCCTCGAGTTGAGCAGTTCTTC. J is TRBJ2-1 and V is TRBV7-3; perhaps TRBD1 as D (6 bases). The CDR3 spans 15 residues. Trimming took off 5 bases at V and 9 bases at J, with 20 bases between the two ends. CDR1 and CDR2 (germline): SGHTA, FQGTGA.

This clone was seen a handful of times. The junction departs from the called germline gene at one end, perhaps through a read error. The rearrangement links TRBV5-1 to TRBJ2-7; D call uncertain. The CDR3 is 14 residues long. Germline V CDR1 and CDR2: SGHRS, YFSETQ. The CDR3 DNA sequence: TGCGCCAGCTACCCCGGTGGTGGTTCCTCCGAGCAGTACTTC. Its protein product is CASYPGGGSSEQYF.

In its sample, this clone was seen a few times. V is TRBV5-1 and J is TRBJ1-2, with 9 bases identical to TRBD1. Germline loops: CDR1 SGHRS, CDR2 YFSETQ. V trimming: 0 bases; J trimming: 9 bases; junction bases outside the gene matches: 9. This CDR3 has 15 amino acids. CDR3 bases: TGCGCCAGCAGCTTGGTGCCGGGACAGGGCCAGAGCTACACCTTC. Amino acids: CASSLVPGQGQSYTF.

The chain uses TRBV29-1 and TRBJ2-1, with TRBD1 matching 10 bases. Germline V gene sequence: CDR1 SQVTM, CDR2 ANQGSEA. CDR3 size: 16 residues. J lost 2 bases, V lost 2 bases, and 6 bases had no gene match. CDR3 bases: TGCAGCGTTGAAAGGGGGACAGGGGAGGCCTACAATGAGCAGTTCTTC. Residues: CSVERGTGEAYNEQFF.

The CDR3 sequence is CASRLPRGSNQPQHF. DNA of the CDR3: TGTGCCAGCAGACTACCGCGGGGTAGCAATCAGCCCCAGCATTTT. The V call is TRBV2, the J call TRBJ1-5; D ambiguous. Germline V gene data show CDR1 as SNHLY and CDR2 as FYNNEI. The CDR3 consists of 15 residues. V lost 6 bases and J 0 bases, leaving 12 bases between the germline ends.

This rearrangement joins TRBV14 to TRBJ2-7; 7 positions agree with TRBD2. Trimming at V came to 1 base and at J to 6 bases, leaving 3 bases not matched to a gene. The CDR3 has 13 residues. Germline V CDR1 and CDR2: SGHDN, FVKESK. The CDR3: CASSQGLAREQYF. In DNA, the CDR3 is TGTGCCAGCAGCCAAGGACTAGCCCGCGAGCAGTACTTC.

The chain joins TRBV6-5 to TRBJ1-1; possible D gene TRBD1, 6 bases. The CDR3 consists of 14 residues. Germline lookup yields CDR1 MNHEY and CDR2 SVGAGI. The germline V and J ends were trimmed by 0 bases and 4 bases, with 9 bases remaining between them. CDR3 DNA: TGTGCCAGCAGTTACTCCCAGGGGAGCACTGAAGCTTTCTTT. Protein product: CASSYSQGSTEAFF.

This clone was recorded many times. The genes are TRBV2 and TRBJ2-2; D uncertain. From germline, CDR1 is SNHLY and CDR2 FYNNEI. V was shortened by 6 bases and J by 4 bases, with 9 bases between the two germline ends. CDR3 length equals 13 residues. CDR3 DNA sequence: TGTGCCAGCAGGACGACTGGCACCGGGGAGCTGTTTTTT. This codes for CASRTTGTGELFF.